This TCR beta chain originates from a study of blood T cell repertoires in COVID-19. Study overall: Some COVID-19 samples were acute and others convalescent; all came from the United States, Italy and Spain. Sources were T cells, B-cell-depleted T cells, or PBMCs; the material itself was cDNA or gDNA.

Trimming shortened V by 5 bases and J by 1 base, and 14 bases separated the two germline ends. CDR1 is MDHEN and CDR2 is SYDVKM in the germline V gene. The CDR3 extends over 15 amino acids. Original analysis: How many nucleated cells were present was estimated from reference gene primer amplification. Assay: immunoSEQ multiplex PCR; the TCRdb copy retains only in-frame clones and omits some. The DNA gave D and trimming, while V, J and clone size come from that table. The sample contains approximately 210,000 clones, approximately 84% of which appear only once. The chain links TRBV28 to TRBJ1-1; D unresolved. This TCR came from a woman in her forties or fifties with active or convalescent COVID-19. Sequenced sample: peripheral blood. The CDR3 loop is CASSENEMRNTEAFF. CDR3 nucleotide sequence: TGTGCCAGCAGTGAGAATGAAATGAGGAACACTGAAGCTTTCTTT.